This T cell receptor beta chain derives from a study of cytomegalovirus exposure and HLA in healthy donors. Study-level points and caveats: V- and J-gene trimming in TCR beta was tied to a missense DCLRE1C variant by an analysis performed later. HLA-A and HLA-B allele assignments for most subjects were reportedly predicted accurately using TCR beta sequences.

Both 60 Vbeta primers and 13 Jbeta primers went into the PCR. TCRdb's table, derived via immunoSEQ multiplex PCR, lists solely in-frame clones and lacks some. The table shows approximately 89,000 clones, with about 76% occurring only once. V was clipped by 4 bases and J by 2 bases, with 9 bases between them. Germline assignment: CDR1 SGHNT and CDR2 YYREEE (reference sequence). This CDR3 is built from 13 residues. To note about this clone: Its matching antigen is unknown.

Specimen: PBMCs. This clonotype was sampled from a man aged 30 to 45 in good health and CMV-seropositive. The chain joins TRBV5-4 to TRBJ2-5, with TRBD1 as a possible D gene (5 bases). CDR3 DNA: TGTGCCAGCAGCCAGACAGCTCAAGAGACCCAGTACTTC. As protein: CASSQTAQETQYF. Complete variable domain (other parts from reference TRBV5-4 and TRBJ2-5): ETGVTQSPTHLIKTRGQQVTLRCSSQSGHNTVSWYQQALGQGPQFIFQYYREEENGRGNFPPRFSGLQFPNYSSELNVNALELDDSALYLCASSQTAQETQYFGPGTRLLVL.